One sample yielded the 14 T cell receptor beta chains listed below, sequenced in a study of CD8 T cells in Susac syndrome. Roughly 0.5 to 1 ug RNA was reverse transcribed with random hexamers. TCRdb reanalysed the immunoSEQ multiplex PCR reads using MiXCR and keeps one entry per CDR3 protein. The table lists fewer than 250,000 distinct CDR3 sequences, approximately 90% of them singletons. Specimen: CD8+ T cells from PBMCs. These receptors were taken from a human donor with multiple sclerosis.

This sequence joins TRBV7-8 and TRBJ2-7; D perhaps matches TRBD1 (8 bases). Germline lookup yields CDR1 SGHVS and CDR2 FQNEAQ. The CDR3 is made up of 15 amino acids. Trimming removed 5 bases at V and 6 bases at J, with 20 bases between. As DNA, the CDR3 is TGTGCCAGCAGCCTAGGGGGAGGGCAGGGGGCCGAGCAGTACTTC. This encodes CASSLGGGQGAEQYF.

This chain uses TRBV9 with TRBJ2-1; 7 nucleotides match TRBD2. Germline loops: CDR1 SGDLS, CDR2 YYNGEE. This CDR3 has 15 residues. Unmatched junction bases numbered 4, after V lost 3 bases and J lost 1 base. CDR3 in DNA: TGTGCCAGCAGCGCCGGGGGGACTTCCTACAATGAGCAGTTCTTC. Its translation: CASSAGGTSYNEQFF. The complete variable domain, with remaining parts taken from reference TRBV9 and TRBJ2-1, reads DSGVTQTPKHLITATGQRVTLRCSPRSGDLSVYWYQQSLDQGLQFLIQYYNGEERAKGNILERFSAQQFPDLHSELNLSSLELGDSALYFCASSAGGTSYNEQFFGPGTRLTVL.

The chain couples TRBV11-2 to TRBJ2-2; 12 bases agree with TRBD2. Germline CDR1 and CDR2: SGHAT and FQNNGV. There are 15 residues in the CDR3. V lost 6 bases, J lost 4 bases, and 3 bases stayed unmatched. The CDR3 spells CASSPLAGGTGELFF. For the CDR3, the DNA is TGTGCCAGCAGTCCACTAGCGGGAGGCACCGGGGAGCTGTTTTTT.

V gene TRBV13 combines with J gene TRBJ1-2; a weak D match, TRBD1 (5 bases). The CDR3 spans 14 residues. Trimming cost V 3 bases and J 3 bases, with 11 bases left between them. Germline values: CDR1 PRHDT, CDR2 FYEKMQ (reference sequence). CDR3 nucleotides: TGTGCCAGCAGCTTCACCGGGACGGACTATGGCTACACCTTC. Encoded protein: CASSFTGTDYGYTF.

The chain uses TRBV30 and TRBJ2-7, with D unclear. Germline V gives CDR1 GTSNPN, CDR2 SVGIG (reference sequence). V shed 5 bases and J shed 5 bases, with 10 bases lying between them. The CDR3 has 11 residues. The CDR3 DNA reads TGTGCCTGGGCCCTTTGGGACGAGCAGTACTTC. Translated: CAWALWDEQYF.

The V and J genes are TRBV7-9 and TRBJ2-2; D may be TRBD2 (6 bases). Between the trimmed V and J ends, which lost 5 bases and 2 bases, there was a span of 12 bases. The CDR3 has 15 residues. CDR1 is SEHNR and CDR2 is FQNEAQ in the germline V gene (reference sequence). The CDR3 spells CASSHGGVNTGELFF. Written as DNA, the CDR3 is TGTGCCAGCAGCCACGGAGGGGTAAACACCGGGGAGCTGTTTTTT. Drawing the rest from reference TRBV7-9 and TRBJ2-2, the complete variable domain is DTGVSQNPRHKITKRGQNVTFRCDPISEHNRLYWYRQTLGQGPEFLTYFQNEAQLEKSRLLSDRFSAERPKGSFSTLEIQRTEQGDSAMYLCASSHGGVNTGELFFGEGSRLTVL.

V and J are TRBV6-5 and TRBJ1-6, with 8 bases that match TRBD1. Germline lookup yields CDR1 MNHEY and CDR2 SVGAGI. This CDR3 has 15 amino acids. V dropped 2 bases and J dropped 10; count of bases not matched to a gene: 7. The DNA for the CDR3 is TGTGCCAGCAGTTACGAACGACAGGGGAGCTCACCCCTCCACTTT. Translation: CASSYERQGSSPLHF.

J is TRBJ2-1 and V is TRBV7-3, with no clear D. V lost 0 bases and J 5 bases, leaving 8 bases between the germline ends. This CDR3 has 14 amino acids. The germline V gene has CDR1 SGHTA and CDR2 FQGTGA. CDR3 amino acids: CASSLTGQNNEQFF. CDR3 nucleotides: TGTGCCAGCAGCTTAACAGGGCAAAACAATGAGCAGTTCTTC.

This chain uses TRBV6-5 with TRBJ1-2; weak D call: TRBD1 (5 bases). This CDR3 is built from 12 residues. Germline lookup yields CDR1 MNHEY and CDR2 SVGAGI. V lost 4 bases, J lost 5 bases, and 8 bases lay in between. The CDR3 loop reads CASSSQGYGYTF. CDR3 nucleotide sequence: TGTGCCAGCAGTTCGCAGGGTTATGGCTACACCTTC.

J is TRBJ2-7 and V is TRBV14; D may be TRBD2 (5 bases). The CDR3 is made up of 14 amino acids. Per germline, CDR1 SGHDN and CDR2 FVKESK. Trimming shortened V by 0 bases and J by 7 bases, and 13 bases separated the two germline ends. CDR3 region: CASSQEWGVKEQYF. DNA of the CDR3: TGTGCCAGCAGCCAAGAATGGGGAGTTAAGGAGCAGTACTTC.

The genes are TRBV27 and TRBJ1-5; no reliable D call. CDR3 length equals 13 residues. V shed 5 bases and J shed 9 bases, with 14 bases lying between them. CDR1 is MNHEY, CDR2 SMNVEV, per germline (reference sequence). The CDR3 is CASSTYGGWPQHF. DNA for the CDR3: TGTGCCAGCAGTACGTACGGAGGGTGGCCCCAGCATTTT.

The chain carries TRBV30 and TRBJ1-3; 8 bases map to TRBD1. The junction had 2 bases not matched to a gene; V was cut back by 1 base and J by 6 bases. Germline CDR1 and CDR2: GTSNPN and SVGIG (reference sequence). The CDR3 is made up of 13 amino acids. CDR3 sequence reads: CAWSAGQENTIYF. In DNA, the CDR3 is TGTGCCTGGAGTGCGGGACAGGAAAACACCATATATTTT.

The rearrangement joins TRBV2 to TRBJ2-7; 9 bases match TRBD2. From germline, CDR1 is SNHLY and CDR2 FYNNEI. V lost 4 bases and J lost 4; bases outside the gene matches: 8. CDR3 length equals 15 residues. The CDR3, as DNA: TGTGCCAGCAGTGGTTGGGGAGCGGGGGGATACGAGCAGTACTTC. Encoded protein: CASSGWGAGGYEQYF.

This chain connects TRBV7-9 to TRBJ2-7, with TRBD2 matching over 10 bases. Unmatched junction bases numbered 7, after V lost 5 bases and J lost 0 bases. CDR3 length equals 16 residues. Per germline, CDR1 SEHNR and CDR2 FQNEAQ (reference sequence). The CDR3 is CASSQTGTSDSYEQYF. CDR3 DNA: TGTGCCAGCAGCCAGACTGGGACTAGCGACTCCTACGAGCAGTACTTC.